This T cell receptor beta chain came from a study of Graves' ophthalmopathy and Graves' hyperthyroidism. Study findings and constraints: The model predicted progression of ophthalmopathy with a sensitivity of roughly 70%, and its specificity was 72% to 85%.

The CDR3 runs to 14 residues. V dropped 7 bases and J dropped 2 bases, with 11 bases sitting between them. The sample holds many counts of this clonotype. No antigen is known for it. The study amplified TCR beta CDR3 regions using RNA transcripts. The first round was an RT-PCR with HTBI primers, and the second round was a multiplex PCR. TCRdb reanalysed the multiplex PCR reads using MiXCR and keeps one entry per CDR3 protein. The table records roughly 410,000 distinct CDR3 sequences, approximately 15% of them present only once. Other autoimmune diseases, uncontrolled infections, pregnancy or lactation excluded patients from enrollment.

The specimen was peripheral blood. This receptor was taken from a woman aged 18-29 years with stable Graves' hyperthyroidism. This chain links TRBV12-3 or TRBV12-4 with TRBJ2-2, with D possibly being TRBD1 (6 bases). CDR3 DNA: TGTGCCAGCACCGGGACACAAAACACCGGGGAGCTGTTTTTT. It specifies CASTGTQNTGELFF.